The 19 T cell receptor beta chains given below trace back to one sample, sequenced in a study of Tregs in tolerant kidney transplant recipients. TCRdb's copy holds only in-frame clones and misses some; the assay was immunoSEQ multiplex PCR. The table lists roughly 66,000 clones, more than 90% of them singletons. The sample consisted of CD8+ T cells from blood, taken before the transplant. These receptors all stem from a human donor who received a combined kidney and bone marrow transplant.

The J gene is TRBJ1-5, the V gene TRBV9; TRBD1 might be the D (6 bases). The germline gives CDR1 SGDLS, CDR2 YYNGEE. V was clipped by 7 bases and J by 4 bases, with 15 bases between them. The CDR3 loop spans 14 amino acids. The CDR3 DNA is TGTGCCAGCTCGGCGGGGGGCTGGAATCAGCCCCAGCATTTT. Its protein is CASSAGGWNQPQHF.

The chain is built from TRBV4-2 and TRBJ2-3, with 7 bases fitting TRBD2. The CDR3 runs 13 residues. CDR1 and CDR2 from the germline V gene are LGHNA and YNFKEQ. Trimming cost V 9 bases and J 3 bases; bases outside gene matches: 6. DNA of the CDR3: TGTGCCAGTTGGCAGGGAGGGACAGATACGCAGTATTTT. Translated, it gives CASWQGGTDTQYF.

This clone was detected once. The same CDR3 arises from other DNA sequences in this sample as well. V and J are TRBV6-1 and TRBJ1-6; a weak D match, TRBD1 (6 bases). V lost 5 bases and J 6 bases, leaving 14 bases between the germline ends. There are 15 residues in the CDR3. CDR1 is MNHNS and CDR2 is SASEGT in the germline V gene. CDR3 residues: CASSSRQDGNSPLHF. The CDR3 DNA is TGTGCCAGCAGTTCCAGACAGGACGGTAATTCACCCCTCCACTTT.

CDR3 sequence: CASRDRRYQETQYF. The CDR3 DNA sequence: TGTGCCTCCCGGGACAGGCGATACCAAGAGACCCAGTACTTC. This chain uses TRBV6-1 with TRBJ2-5; 8 positions agree with TRBD1. The CDR3 is 14 amino acids. V lost 11 bases and J lost 0; bases outside the gene matches: 8. Germline V CDR1 and CDR2: MNHNS, SASEGT.

The chain carries TRBV9 and TRBJ1-2; no clear D gene. Germline CDR1 and CDR2: SGDLS and YYNGEE. CDR3 length: 12 residues. The ends were cut back, 0 bases at V and 7 bases at J, with 7 bases in the middle. DNA for the CDR3: TGTGCCAGCAGCGTAGGAGGTGTTGGCTACACCTTC. Translation: CASSVGGVGYTF.

Sample share makes this clone medium-sized. Other DNA sequences from this sample encode an identical CDR3 as well. This chain joins TRBV6-1 and TRBJ2-7, with D uncertain. Per the germline V gene, CDR1 is MNHNS and CDR2 is SASEGT. The CDR3 extends over 13 amino acids. The ends were cut back, 1 base at V and 2 bases at J, with 6 bases in the middle. This chain's CDR3 is CASSEGLAYEQYF. As DNA, the CDR3 is TGTGCCAGCAGTGAAGGACTTGCCTACGAGCAGTACTTC.

About this clone itself: Compared with germline, one end of the junction differs, possibly owing to a read error. Other DNA sequences in this specimen translate into the identical CDR3. The chain links TRBV19 to TRBJ1-6; D is possibly TRBD1 (5 bases). Germline CDR1 is LNHDA and CDR2 is SQIVND (reference sequence). This CDR3 spans 15 amino acids. CDR3 sequence: CATSGGSSYNSPLHF. The CDR3 DNA reads as TGTGCCACCTCGGGGGGGAGCTCCTATAATTCCCCCCTCCACTTT.

The rearrangement links TRBV4-2 to TRBJ2-1, with 8 positions matching TRBD2. Trimming took 0 bases from V and 8 from J; bases not matched to a gene: 9. This CDR3 comprises 16 residues. CDR1 is LGHNA and CDR2 is YNFKEQ in the germline V gene. The CDR3 DNA sequence: TGTGCCAGCAGCCAAGAGACTTTCGGGAGGGATGATGAGCAGTTCTTC. This gives the protein CASSQETFGRDDEQFF.

This chain links TRBV5-3 with TRBJ1-2; D unclear. TRBV5-3 is annotated as an ORF whose role is uncertain. Trimming removed 0 bases from V and 4 bases from J, with 13 bases in between. CDR3 size: 15 residues. CDR3 protein: CARSLEAGGLYGYTF. The CDR3 DNA sequence: TGTGCCAGAAGCTTGGAGGCCGGCGGACTCTATGGCTACACCTTC.

The genes are TRBV7-9 and TRBJ2-5; 9 bases fit TRBD2. From germline, CDR1 is SEHNR and CDR2 FQNEAQ (reference sequence). The CDR3 contains 17 residues. V was clipped by 5 bases and J by 1 base; unmatched bases: 11. The CDR3 DNA sequence: TGTGCCAGCAGCCCCAGGTCTGCGGGAGGGCCCCAAGAGACCCAGTACTTC. Its translation is CASSPRSAGGPQETQYF. Full variable domain (missing parts from reference TRBV7-9 and TRBJ2-5): DTGVSQNPRHKITKRGQNVTFRCDPISEHNRLYWYRQTLGQGPEFLTYFQNEAQLEKSRLLSDRFSAERPKGSFSTLEIQRTEQGDSAMYLCASSPRSAGGPQETQYFGPGTRLLVL.

The chain recombines TRBV7-9 with TRBJ1-4; 8 bases agree with TRBD1. The V segment lost 5 bases and the J segment 1 base; nucleotides outside the gene matches: 12. There are 18 residues in the CDR3. CDR1 is SEHNR, CDR2 FQNEAQ, per germline (reference sequence). The CDR3 is CASSPGTGIVVTNEKLFF. CDR3 nucleotide sequence: TGTGCCAGCAGCCCCGGGACAGGTATTGTGGTAACTAATGAAAAACTGTTTTTT.

This sequence joins TRBV28 and TRBJ1-2; maybe TRBD1 (5 bases). The length of the CDR3 is 15 residues. Germline loops: CDR1 MDHEN, CDR2 SYDVKM. Trimming removed 5 bases at V and 2 bases at J, with 15 bases between. The CDR3 protein is CASSRGHPGNYGYTF. The CDR3 nucleotides read TGTGCCAGCAGTAGAGGACATCCCGGCAACTATGGCTACACCTTC.

The V gene is TRBV4-2, the J gene TRBJ1-5, with TRBD1 matching over 7 bases. Germline trimming cut 4 bases from V and 0 bases from J; bases unmatched to any gene: 3. The CDR3 loop spans 15 amino acids. Germline V gene sequence: CDR1 LGHNA, CDR2 YNFKEQ. CDR3 sequence: CASSLDRLSNQPQHF. The CDR3 DNA is TGTGCCAGCAGCCTGGACAGGCTTAGCAATCAGCCCCAGCATTTT.

The V call is TRBV2, the J call TRBJ2-7; 9 positions match TRBD2. V trimming: 7 bases; J trimming: 4 bases; junction bases outside the gene matches: 14. Germline-derived CDR1 and CDR2 are SNHLY and FYNNEI. The CDR3 has 16 amino acids. CDR3 bases: TGTGCCAGCACTCCCCGGGAGGGCGGGAGGGCGTACGAGCAGTACTTC. Translation gives CASTPREGGRAYEQYF.

This rearrangement joins TRBV4-3 to TRBJ1-1; tentatively, D is TRBD1 (6 bases). Germline CDR1 LGHNA, CDR2 YSLEER. The V and J ends lost 0 bases and 7 bases respectively, with 18 bases between them. The CDR3 consists of 16 residues. The DNA of the CDR3 is TGCGCCAGCAGCCAAGATAGATCGGGACATGGGAATGAAGCTTTCTTT. This gives the protein CASSQDRSGHGNEAFF.

This clone appeared a single time. The V gene is TRBV6-6, the J gene TRBJ2-7; D might be TRBD1 (6 bases). There are 13 residues in the CDR3. V shed 5 bases and J shed 3 bases, with 11 bases lying between them. Germline V gene lookup returns CDR1 MNHNY and CDR2 SVGAGI (reference sequence). This chain's CDR3 is CASSHGQFYEQYF. CDR3 coding DNA: TGTGCCAGCAGTCACGGACAGTTCTACGAGCAGTACTTC.

This chain links TRBV25-1 with TRBJ1-4, with 12 bases matching TRBD1. The germline V gene encodes CDR1 MGHDK and CDR2 SYGVNS. The CDR3 sequence is 16 residues long. J was trimmed by 8 bases and V by 4 bases; bases with no gene match: 8. This chain's CDR3 is CASSAGQGAFWEKLFF. In DNA form, the CDR3 reads TGTGCCAGCAGTGCGGGACAGGGGGCTTTTTGGGAAAAACTGTTTTTT.

The J gene is TRBJ2-1, the V gene TRBV27; no definite D call. CDR1 is MNHEY and CDR2 is SMNVEV in the germline V gene (reference sequence). Trimming left V 4 bases short and J 10 bases short, with 11 bases between. This CDR3 contains 12 residues. CDR3 loop: CASSSSPQEQFF. CDR3 DNA sequence: TGTGCCAGCAGTTCCTCCCCCCAGGAGCAGTTCTTC.

This chain uses TRBV4-3 with TRBJ2-3; TRBD1 agrees at 8 bases. Germline V gene data show CDR1 as LGHNA and CDR2 as YSLEER. Unmatched junction bases numbered 7, after V lost 0 bases and J lost 2 bases. The CDR3 loop spans 17 amino acids. The CDR3 DNA sequence: TGCGCCAGCAGCCAAGAAGTCGCAGGGGGCCTCACAGATACGCAGTATTTT. It translates to CASSQEVAGGLTDTQYF.